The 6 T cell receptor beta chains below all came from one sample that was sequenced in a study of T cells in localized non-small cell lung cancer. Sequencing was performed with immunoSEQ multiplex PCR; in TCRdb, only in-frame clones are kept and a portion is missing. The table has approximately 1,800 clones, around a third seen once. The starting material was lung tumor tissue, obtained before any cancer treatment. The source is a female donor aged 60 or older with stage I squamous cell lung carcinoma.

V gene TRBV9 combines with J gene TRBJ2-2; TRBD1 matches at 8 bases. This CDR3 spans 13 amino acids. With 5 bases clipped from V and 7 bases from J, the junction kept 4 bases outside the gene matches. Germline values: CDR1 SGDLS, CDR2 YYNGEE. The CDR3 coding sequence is TGTGCCAGCAGAGCACAGGGGGTCGGGGAGCTGTTTTTT. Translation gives CASRAQGVGELFF. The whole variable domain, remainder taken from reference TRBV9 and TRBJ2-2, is DSGVTQTPKHLITATGQRVTLRCSPRSGDLSVYWYQQSLDQGLQFLIQYYNGEERAKGNILERFSAQQFPDLHSELNLSSLELGDSALYFCASRAQGVGELFFGEGSRLTVL.

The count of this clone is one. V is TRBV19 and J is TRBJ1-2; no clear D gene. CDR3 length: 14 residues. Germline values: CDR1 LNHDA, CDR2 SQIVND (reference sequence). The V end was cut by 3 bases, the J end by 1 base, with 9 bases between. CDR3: CASSMDPSNYGYTF. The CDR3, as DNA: TGTGCCAGTAGTATGGACCCCAGTAACTATGGCTACACCTTC.

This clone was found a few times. CDR3 loop: CASSLGATNQPQHF. The CDR3 DNA sequence: TGCGCCAGCAGCTTAGGGGCTACCAATCAGCCCCAGCATTTT. The chain combines TRBV5-1 with TRBJ1-5, with D perhaps TRBD1 (5 bases). The CDR3 loop spans 14 amino acids. Germline CDR1 and CDR2: SGHRS and YFSETQ. Trimming removed 2 bases at V and 3 bases at J, with 9 bases between.

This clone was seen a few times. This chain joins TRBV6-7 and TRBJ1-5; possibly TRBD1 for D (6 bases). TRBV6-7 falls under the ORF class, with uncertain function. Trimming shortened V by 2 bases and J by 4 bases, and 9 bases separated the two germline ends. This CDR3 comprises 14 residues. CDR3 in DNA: TGTGCCAGCAGTTACGAGGGGGTGAATCAGCCCCAGCATTTT. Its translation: CASSYEGVNQPQHF.

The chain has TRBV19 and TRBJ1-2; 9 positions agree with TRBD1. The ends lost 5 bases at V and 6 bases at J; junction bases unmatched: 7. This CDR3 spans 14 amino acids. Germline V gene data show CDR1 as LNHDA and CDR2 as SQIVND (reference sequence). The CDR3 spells CASSVTGQGNGYTF. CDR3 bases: TGTGCCAGTAGTGTGACGGGACAGGGAAATGGCTACACCTTC.

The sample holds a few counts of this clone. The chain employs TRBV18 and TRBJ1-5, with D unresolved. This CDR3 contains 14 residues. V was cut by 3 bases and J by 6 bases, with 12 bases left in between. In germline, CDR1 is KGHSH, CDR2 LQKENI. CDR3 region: CASSPMGGGQPQHF. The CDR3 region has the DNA TGTGCCAGCTCACCGATGGGAGGAGGTCAGCCCCAGCATTTT.